This T cell receptor beta chain was sequenced during a study of cytomegalovirus exposure and HLA in healthy donors. Study in general: The platform used for the 110 or so validation repertoires matched that of the approximately 710 first-cohort repertoires, a later analysis reported.

Study-level results: According to a subsequent analysis, TCR clusters from the first cohort were inclined to appear together in the roughly 120 validation repertoires. The dataset shows that most TCR sequences were rare, while some public TCRs occurred in many donors. The study designated 160 or so TCR beta chains cytomegalovirus-associated.

Using immunoSEQ multiplex PCR, the repertoire was profiled, and TCRdb retains in-frame clones only, with some absent. The data show about 160,000 clones, 84% seen once. The CDR3 is made up of 15 amino acids. Trimming took 4 bases from V and 0 from J; bases not matched to a gene: 7. The germline CDR1 and CDR2 sequences are SGHRS and YFSETQ. For this clone: As yet, its antigen is unknown.

The chain employs TRBV5-1 and TRBJ2-7; 7 bases map to TRBD1. Input material: PBMCs. The clonotype was recovered from a man aged 25-40 years in good health and CMV-seropositive. The CDR3 DNA is TGCGCCAGCAGCGAGGGGGACAGCAGCTCCTACGAGCAGTACTTC. Protein sequence: CASSEGDSSSYEQYF.